This T cell receptor (beta chain) was retrieved from a study of shared clonotypes between healthy human individuals. The overall study: In total, the donors were a couple of women and a few men aged 18 to 49.

Germline CDR1 KGHSH, CDR2 LQKENI. There are 16 residues in the CDR3. Trimming cost V 3 bases and J 0 bases; bases outside gene matches: 4. Regarding this clone: What it binds is not known. This same CDR3 is encoded by further DNA sequences in the sample.

General study results and limits: Several donors held about 4.6% of naive CD4 clonotypes in common. Generation of non-shared clonotypes was less probable than generation of clonotypes shared by all four donors.

Produced via immunoSEQ multiplex PCR; TCRdb's table is partial and in-frame only. The sample lists about 980,000 clones; approximately 80% were seen once. Source material: memory CD4+ T cells sorted from blood. Subset meaning: CD45RA-negative fraction. The J gene is TRBJ2-7, the V gene TRBV18; TRBD2 aligns across 11 bases. This TCR derives from a man aged 18-30 years in good health. The CDR3 protein is CASSPPGLAGSYEQYF. The DNA for the CDR3 is TGTGCCAGCTCACCGCCCGGACTAGCGGGCTCCTACGAGCAGTACTTC.